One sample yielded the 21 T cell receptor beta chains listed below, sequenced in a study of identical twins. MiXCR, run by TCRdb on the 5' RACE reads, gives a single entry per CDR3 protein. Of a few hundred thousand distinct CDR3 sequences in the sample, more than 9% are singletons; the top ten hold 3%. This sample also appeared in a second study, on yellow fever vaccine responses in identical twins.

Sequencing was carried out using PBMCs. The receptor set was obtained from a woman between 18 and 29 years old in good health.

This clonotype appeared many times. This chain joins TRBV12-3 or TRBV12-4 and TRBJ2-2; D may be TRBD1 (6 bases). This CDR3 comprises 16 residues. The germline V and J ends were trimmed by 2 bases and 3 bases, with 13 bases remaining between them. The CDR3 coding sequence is TGTGCCAGCAGTTTATCCCGGCAGGGGTACACCGGGGAGCTGTTTTTT. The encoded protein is CASSLSRQGYTGELFF.

CDR3 nucleotide sequence: TGCAGTGTGCAGAGGGACAGATCGATCAACACCGGGGAGCTGTTTTTT. This codes for CSVQRDRSINTGELFF. The chain joins TRBV20-1 to TRBJ2-2, with 7 bases lining up with TRBD1. The V gene end was trimmed by 7 bases and the J gene end by 2 bases; junction bases not matched to a gene: 13. The CDR3 is 16 residues long. Germline V gene sequence: CDR1 DFQATT, CDR2 SNEGSKA (reference sequence).

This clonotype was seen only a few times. The CDR3 is CATSRDVQAEQYF. The CDR3 DNA sequence: TGTGCCACCAGCAGAGATGTACAGGCCGAGCAGTACTTC. The chain is built from TRBV15 and TRBJ2-7; perhaps TRBD1 as D (5 bases). Germline V gene data show CDR1 as LNHNV and CDR2 as YYDKDF (reference sequence). CDR3 length: 13 amino acids. Trimming removed 0 bases at V and 6 bases at J, with 9 bases between.

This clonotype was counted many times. Written as DNA, the CDR3 is TGTGCCAGCAGCTTAGCGCTCAGCGGGCCCTCCTACGAGCAGTACTTC. Encoded protein: CASSLALSGPSYEQYF. The rearrangement joins TRBV7-2 to TRBJ2-7; a possible D gene is TRBD2 (6 bases). Germline loops: CDR1 SGHTA, CDR2 FQGNSA. Between the trimmed V and J ends, which lost 0 bases and 0 bases, there was a span of 12 bases. CDR3 length equals 16 residues.

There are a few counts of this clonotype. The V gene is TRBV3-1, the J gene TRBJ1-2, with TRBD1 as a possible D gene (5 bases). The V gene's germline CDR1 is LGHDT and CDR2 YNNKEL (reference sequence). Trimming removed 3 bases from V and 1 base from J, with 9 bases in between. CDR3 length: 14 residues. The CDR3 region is CASSHRGGNYGYTF. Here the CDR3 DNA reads TGTGCCAGCAGCCATCGCGGGGGTAACTATGGCTACACCTTC.

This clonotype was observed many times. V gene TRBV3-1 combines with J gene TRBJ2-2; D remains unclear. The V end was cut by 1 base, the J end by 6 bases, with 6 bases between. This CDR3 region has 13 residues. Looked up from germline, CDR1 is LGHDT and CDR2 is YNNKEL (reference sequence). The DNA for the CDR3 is TGTGCCAGCAGCCAAGTCAGCTCCGGGGAGCTGTTTTTT. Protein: CASSQVSSGELFF.

CDR3 DNA: TGTGCCAGCAGTAACGACAGGGGGAACAAGGCCACAGATACGCAGTATTTT. Translation gives CASSNDRGNKATDTQYF. V gene TRBV12-3 or TRBV12-4 combines with J gene TRBJ2-3; 9 positions match TRBD1. V lost 5 bases and J lost 2; bases outside the gene matches: 11. This CDR3 spans 17 amino acids.

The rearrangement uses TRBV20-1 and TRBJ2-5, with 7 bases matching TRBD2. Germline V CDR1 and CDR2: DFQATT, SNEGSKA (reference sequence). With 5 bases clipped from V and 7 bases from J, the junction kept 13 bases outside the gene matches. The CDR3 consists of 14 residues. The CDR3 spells CSAFKTSVAGTQYF. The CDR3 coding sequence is TGCAGTGCTTTCAAAACTAGCGTCGCTGGGACCCAGTACTTC.

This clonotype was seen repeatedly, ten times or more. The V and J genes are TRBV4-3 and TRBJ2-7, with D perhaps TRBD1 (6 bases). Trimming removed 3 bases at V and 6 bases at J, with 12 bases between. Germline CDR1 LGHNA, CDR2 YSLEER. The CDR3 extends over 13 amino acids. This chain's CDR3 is CASSQLTGSEQYF. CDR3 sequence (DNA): TGCGCCAGCAGCCAGCTGACAGGTTCCGAGCAGTACTTC.

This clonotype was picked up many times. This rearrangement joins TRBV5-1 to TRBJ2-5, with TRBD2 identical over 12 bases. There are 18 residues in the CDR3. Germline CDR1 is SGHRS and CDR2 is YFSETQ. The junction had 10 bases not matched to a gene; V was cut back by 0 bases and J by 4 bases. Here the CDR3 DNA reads TGCGCCAGCAGCTTGGGACTAGCGGGAGTTAGGCCCGGAGAGACCCAGTACTTC. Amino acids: CASSLGLAGVRPGETQYF.

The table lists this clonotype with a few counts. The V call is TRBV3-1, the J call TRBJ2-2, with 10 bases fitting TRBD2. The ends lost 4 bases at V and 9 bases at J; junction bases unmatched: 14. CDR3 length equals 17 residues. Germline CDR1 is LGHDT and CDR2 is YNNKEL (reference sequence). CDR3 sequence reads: CASSPTWLAGARWELFF. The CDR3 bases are TGTGCCAGCAGCCCTACCTGGCTAGCGGGGGCCAGATGGGAGCTGTTTTTT.

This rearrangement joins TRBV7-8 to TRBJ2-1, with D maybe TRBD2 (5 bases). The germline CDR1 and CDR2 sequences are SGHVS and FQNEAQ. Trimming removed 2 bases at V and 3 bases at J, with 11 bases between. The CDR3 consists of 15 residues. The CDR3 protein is CASSLPAENYNEQFF. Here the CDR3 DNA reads TGTGCCAGCAGCTTACCAGCGGAGAACTACAATGAGCAGTTCTTC.

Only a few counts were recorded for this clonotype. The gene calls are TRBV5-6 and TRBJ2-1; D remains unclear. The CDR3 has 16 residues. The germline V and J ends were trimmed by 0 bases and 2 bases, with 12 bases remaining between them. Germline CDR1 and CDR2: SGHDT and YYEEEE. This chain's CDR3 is CASSLVLSSPYNEQFF. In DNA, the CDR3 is TGTGCCAGCAGCTTGGTGTTGTCGAGTCCCTACAATGAGCAGTTCTTC.

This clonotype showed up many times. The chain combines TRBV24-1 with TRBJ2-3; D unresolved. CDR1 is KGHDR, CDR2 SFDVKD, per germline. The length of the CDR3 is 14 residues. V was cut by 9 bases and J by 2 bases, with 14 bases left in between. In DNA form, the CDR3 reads TGTGCCACCCAACCCGTGGTCCACACAGATACGCAGTATTTT. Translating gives CATQPVVHTDTQYF.

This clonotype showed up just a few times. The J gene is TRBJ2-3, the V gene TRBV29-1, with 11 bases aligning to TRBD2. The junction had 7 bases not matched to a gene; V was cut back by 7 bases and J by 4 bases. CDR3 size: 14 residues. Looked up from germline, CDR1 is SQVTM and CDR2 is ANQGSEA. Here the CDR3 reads CSAALAGGSDTQYF. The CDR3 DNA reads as TGCAGCGCCGCTCTAGCGGGAGGATCAGATACGCAGTATTTT.

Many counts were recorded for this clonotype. Here the CDR3 reads CSATSGRASTDTQYF. Here the CDR3 DNA reads TGCAGTGCTACAAGCGGGAGGGCCAGTACAGATACGCAGTATTTT. J is TRBJ2-3 and V is TRBV20-1; 10 bases align to TRBD2. After removal of 4 bases from V and 3 bases from J, the junction contained 7 bases not matched to a gene. The length of the CDR3 is 15 residues. Germline V gives CDR1 DFQATT, CDR2 SNEGSKA (reference sequence).

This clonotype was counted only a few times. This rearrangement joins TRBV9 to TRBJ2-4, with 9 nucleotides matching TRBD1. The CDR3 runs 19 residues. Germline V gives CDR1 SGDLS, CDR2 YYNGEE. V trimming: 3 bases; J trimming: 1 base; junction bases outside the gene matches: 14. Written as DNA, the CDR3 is TGTGCCAGCAGCGAACCGGGACAGGGAAATGAGAGGGCCAAAAACATTCAGTACTTC. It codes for CASSEPGQGNERAKNIQYF.

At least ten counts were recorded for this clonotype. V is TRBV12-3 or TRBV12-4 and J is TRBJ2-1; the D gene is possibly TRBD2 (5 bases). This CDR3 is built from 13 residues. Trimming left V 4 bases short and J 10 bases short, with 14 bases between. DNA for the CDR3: TGTGCCAGCAGTTCCTCGGGGATTTGGGAGCAGTTCTTC. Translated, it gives CASSSSGIWEQFF.

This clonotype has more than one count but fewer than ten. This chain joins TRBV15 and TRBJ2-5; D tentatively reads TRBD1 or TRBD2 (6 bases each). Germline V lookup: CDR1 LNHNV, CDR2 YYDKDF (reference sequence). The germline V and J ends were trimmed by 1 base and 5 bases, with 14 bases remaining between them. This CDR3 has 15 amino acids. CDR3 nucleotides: TGTGCCACCAGCAGAGCAACGGGGGCGTGGGAGACCCAGTACTTC. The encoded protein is CATSRATGAWETQYF. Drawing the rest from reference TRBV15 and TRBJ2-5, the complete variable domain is DAMVIQNPRYQVTQFGKPVTLSCSQTLNHNVMYWYQQKSSQAPKLLFHYYDKDFNNEADTPDNFQSRRPNTSFCFLDIRSPGLGDTAMYLCATSRATGAWETQYFGPGTRLLVL.

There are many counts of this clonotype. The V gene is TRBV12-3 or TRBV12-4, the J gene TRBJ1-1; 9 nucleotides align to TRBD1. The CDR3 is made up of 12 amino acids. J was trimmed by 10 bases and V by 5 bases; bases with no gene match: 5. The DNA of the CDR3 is TGTGCCAGCAGTCCCGGACAGGGGATAGCTTTCTTT. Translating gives CASSPGQGIAFF.

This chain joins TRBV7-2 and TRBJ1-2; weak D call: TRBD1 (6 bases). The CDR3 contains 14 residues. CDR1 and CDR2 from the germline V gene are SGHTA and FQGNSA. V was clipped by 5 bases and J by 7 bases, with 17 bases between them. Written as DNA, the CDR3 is TGTGCCAGCAGCGCCTACAGGGTTGAGTCTGGCTACACCTTC. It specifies CASSAYRVESGYTF.